The 14 T cell receptor beta chains below were found in one sample sequenced in a study of blood T cell repertoires in COVID-19. The repertoire was sequenced with immunoSEQ multiplex PCR; TCRdb's copy has only in-frame clones and lacks some. Of approximately 52,000 clones listed, over 75% were seen once; the top ten hold around 15%. Material: peripheral blood. The receptors were sampled from a human donor with active COVID-19. The donor label of this sample is uncertain.

The chain couples TRBV6-2 or TRBV6-3 to TRBJ2-1; D gene unclear. The CDR3 spans 11 residues. The V gene's germline CDR1 is MNHEY and CDR2 SVGEGT. The V and J ends lost 0 bases and 14 bases respectively, with 8 bases between them. This CDR3 is CASSYSRMKFF. In DNA form, the CDR3 reads TGTGCCAGCAGTTACTCGCGCATGAAGTTCTTC.

CDR3 residues: CASSLGDRDNTEAFF. CDR3 DNA sequence: TGTGCCAGCAGCTTGGGTGACAGGGACAACACTGAAGCTTTCTTT. This chain connects TRBV7-9 to TRBJ1-1, with TRBD1 identical over 7 bases. This CDR3 has 15 residues. Germline CDR1 SEHNR, CDR2 FQNEAQ (reference sequence). Losses at the gene ends were 3 bases for V and 2 bases for J; bases not matched to a gene: 6.

The chain employs TRBV5-1 and TRBJ2-2; TRBD1 aligns across 8 bases. With 0 bases clipped from V and 8 bases from J, the junction kept 3 bases outside the gene matches. This CDR3 region has 14 residues. In germline, CDR1 is SGHRS, CDR2 YFSETQ. CDR3 loop: CASSLARGRGELFF. The CDR3 DNA reads TGCGCCAGCAGCTTGGCCAGGGGGCGAGGGGAGCTGTTTTTT.

The V and J genes are TRBV6-5 and TRBJ2-3; 8 nucleotides line up with TRBD1. Germline V CDR1 and CDR2: MNHEY, SVGAGI. V lost 6 bases and J lost 4; bases outside the gene matches: 3. The CDR3 consists of 13 residues. The CDR3 protein is CASRKTGADTQYF. In DNA, the CDR3 is TGTGCCAGCAGAAAGACAGGGGCAGATACGCAGTATTTT.

The chain couples TRBV2 to TRBJ2-5; TRBD2 might be the D (5 bases). The CDR3 covers 13 residues. Looked up from germline, CDR1 is SNHLY and CDR2 is FYNNEI. Trimming took off 7 bases at V and 5 bases at J, with 14 bases between the two ends. The CDR3 DNA follows: TGTGCCAGCACCTGGAGGATGATGGAGACCCAGTACTTC. Residues: CASTWRMMETQYF.

The V and J genes are TRBV7-9 and TRBJ2-7, with 15 bases that match TRBD2. The junction had 14 bases not matched to a gene; V was cut back by 5 bases and J by 6 bases. This CDR3 is 18 amino acids long. The V gene's germline CDR1 is SEHNR and CDR2 FQNEAQ (reference sequence). CDR3: CASSAILLGLAGGPEQYF. DNA of the CDR3: TGTGCCAGCAGCGCCATTCTCCTTGGACTAGCGGGAGGGCCCGAGCAGTACTTC.

This rearrangement joins TRBV19 to TRBJ1-6; the match to TRBD1 covers 9 bases. Per germline, CDR1 LNHDA and CDR2 SQIVND (reference sequence). J was trimmed by 9 bases and V by 6 bases; bases with no gene match: 6. The CDR3 is 14 residues long. For the CDR3, the DNA is TGTGCCAGTAGGACCACAGGGGGCTCTTCACCCCTCCACTTT. It codes for CASRTTGGSSPLHF.

The chain employs TRBV7-2 and TRBJ2-1; 9 nucleotides agree with TRBD2. CDR1 and CDR2 from the germline V gene are SGHTA and FQGNSA. CDR3 length: 17 amino acids. V shed 0 bases and J 8 bases; nucleotides not matched to a gene: 11. In DNA form, the CDR3 reads TGTGCCAGCAGCTTAGCCCCCTCTGCGGGGGGGCCTGATGAGCAGTTCTTC. Its translation is CASSLAPSAGGPDEQFF.

This chain uses TRBV28 with TRBJ2-7; 8 nucleotides align to TRBD1. Germline CDR1 is MDHEN and CDR2 is SYDVKM. V lost 5 bases and J lost 9; bases outside the gene matches: 18. The CDR3 is 16 amino acids. Here the CDR3 DNA reads TGTGCCAGCAGTCCCCCCGGACAGGGAAGAGTAGGTGGGCAGTACTTC. This codes for CASSPPGQGRVGGQYF.

The gene calls are TRBV6-5 and TRBJ1-1, with unresolved D. CDR3 length: 14 amino acids. Trimming pared 2 bases from V and 2 bases from J, leaving 9 bases between. Germline values: CDR1 MNHEY, CDR2 SVGAGI. CDR3 in DNA: TGTGCCAGCAGTTACCATAGACAAAACACTGAAGCTTTCTTT. This translates into CASSYHRQNTEAFF.

The chain employs TRBV10-3 and TRBJ2-5; TRBD2 agrees at 15 bases. This CDR3 contains 15 residues. V was clipped by 6 bases and J by 4 bases; unmatched bases: 3. CDR1 and CDR2 (germline): ENHRY, SYGVKD. CDR3 sequence (DNA): TGTGCCATCAGCCGGACTAGCGGGGGGGGAGAGACCCAGTACTTC. Protein product: CAISRTSGGGETQYF.

The chain links TRBV6-6 to TRBJ1-3, with 9 bases that match TRBD1. V lost 2 bases and J lost 3; bases outside the gene matches: 2. The CDR3 covers 15 residues. Germline V gene data show CDR1 as MNHNY and CDR2 as SVGAGI (reference sequence). The CDR3 loop is CASSYPTGGGNTIYF. The CDR3 DNA is TGTGCCAGCAGTTACCCGACAGGGGGTGGAAACACCATATATTTT.

The V call is TRBV5-6, the J call TRBJ2-7; 9 positions agree with TRBD1. Looked up from germline, CDR1 is SGHDT and CDR2 is YYEEEE. CDR3 length: 15 residues. With 5 bases clipped from V and 2 bases from J, the junction kept 8 bases outside the gene matches. CDR3 loop: CASRRQGVNTYEQYV. The DNA for the CDR3 is TGTGCCAGCAGGCGACAGGGGGTTAACACCTACGAGCAGTACGTC.

J is TRBJ2-7 and V is TRBV5-1; 7 bases line up with TRBD1. Looked up from germline, CDR1 is SGHRS and CDR2 is YFSETQ. The CDR3 runs 15 residues. The V and J ends lost 0 bases and 1 base, in that order; junction bases with no gene match: 4. CDR3 DNA sequence: TGCGCCAGCAGCTTGGACTCAGGGGGATCCTACGAGCAGTACGTC. Protein sequence: CASSLDSGGSYEQYV.